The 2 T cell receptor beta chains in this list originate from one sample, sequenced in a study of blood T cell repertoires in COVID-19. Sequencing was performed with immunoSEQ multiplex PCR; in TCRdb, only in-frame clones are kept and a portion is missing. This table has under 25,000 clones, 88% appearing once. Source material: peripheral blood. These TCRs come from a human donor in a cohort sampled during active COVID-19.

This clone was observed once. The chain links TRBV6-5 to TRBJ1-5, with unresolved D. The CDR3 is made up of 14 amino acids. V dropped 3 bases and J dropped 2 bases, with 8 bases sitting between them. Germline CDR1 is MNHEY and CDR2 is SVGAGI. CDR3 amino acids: CASSYNEGNQPQHF. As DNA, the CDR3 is TGTGCCAGCAGTTATAACGAGGGCAATCAGCCCCAGCATTTT.

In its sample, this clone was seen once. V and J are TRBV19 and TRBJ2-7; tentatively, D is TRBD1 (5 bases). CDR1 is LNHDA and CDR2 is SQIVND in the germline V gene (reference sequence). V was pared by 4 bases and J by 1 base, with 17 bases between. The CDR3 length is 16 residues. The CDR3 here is CASSTRQTLTSYEQYF. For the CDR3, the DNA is TGTGCCAGTAGTACTCGACAGACCCTGACATCCTACGAGCAGTACTTC. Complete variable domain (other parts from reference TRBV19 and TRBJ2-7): DGGITQSPKYLFRKEGQNVTLSCEQNLNHDAMYWYRQDPGQGLRLIYYSQIVNDFQKGDIAEGYSVSREKKESFPLTVTSAQKNPTAFYLCASSTRQTLTSYEQYFGPGTRLTVT.